The 12 T cell receptor beta chains in this list originate from one sample, sequenced in a study of blood T cell repertoires in COVID-19. TCRdb's table, derived via immunoSEQ multiplex PCR, lists solely in-frame clones and lacks some. The sample records more than 45,000 clones, roughly nine tenths being singletons. Sequences were obtained from peripheral blood. These receptors were obtained from a human donor in a cohort sampled during active COVID-19.

The rearrangement links TRBV27 to TRBJ2-3, with D perhaps TRBD1 (6 bases). Germline CDR1 is MNHEY and CDR2 is SMNVEV (reference sequence). This CDR3 region has 14 residues. Trimming removed 2 bases at V and 4 bases at J, with 10 bases between. CDR3 in DNA: TGTGCCAGCAGTTTAGGGGGCTCAGCAGATACGCAGTATTTT. Residues: CASSLGGSADTQYF.

The chain couples TRBV6-5 to TRBJ2-3; 10 bases align to TRBD2. This CDR3 comprises 14 residues. Per the germline V gene, CDR1 is MNHEY and CDR2 is SVGAGI. V gave up 7 bases and J gave up 2 bases; unmatched junction bases: 3. In DNA, the CDR3 is TGTGCCAGCAAACTAGCGGGACTCACAGATACGCAGTATTTT. It codes for CASKLAGLTDTQYF.

The rearrangement uses TRBV19 and TRBJ2-1, with D perhaps matching TRBD2 (6 bases). V was clipped by 6 bases and J by 0 bases, with 12 bases between them. This CDR3 is built from 15 residues. Germline CDR1 and CDR2: LNHDA and SQIVND (reference sequence). CDR3 residues: CASRLGTGSYNEQFF. DNA for the CDR3: TGTGCCAGTAGATTAGGGACTGGCTCCTACAATGAGCAGTTCTTC.

The J gene is TRBJ2-7, the V gene TRBV9; the D is unclear. V dropped 0 bases and J dropped 0 bases, with 13 bases sitting between them. Germline loops: CDR1 SGDLS, CDR2 YYNGEE. The CDR3 is 16 residues long. Here the CDR3 DNA reads TGTGCCAGCAGCGTAGAGGCGGAACCTTTCTCCTACGAGCAGTACTTC. This codes for CASSVEAEPFSYEQYF.

The J gene is TRBJ2-7, the V gene TRBV15; 8 nucleotides match TRBD1. Germline CDR1 reads LNHNV; CDR2 reads YYDKDF (reference sequence). CDR3 length equals 13 residues. The junction had 4 bases not matched to a gene; V was cut back by 3 bases and J by 6 bases. The CDR3 region has the DNA TGTGCCACCAGCAGGGACACAGGGGGCGAGCAGTACTTC. Protein sequence: CATSRDTGGEQYF.

The chain recombines TRBV18 with TRBJ1-1; D might be TRBD1 (6 bases). The V gene's germline CDR1 is KGHSH and CDR2 LQKENI. CDR3 size: 13 residues. With 2 bases removed from V and 3 bases from J, the gap between germline ends came to 7 bases. The CDR3 bases are TGTGCCAGCTCACCAGCAGGGGACACTGAAGCTTTCTTT. Translating gives CASSPAGDTEAFF.

The rearrangement links TRBV7-8 to TRBJ2-5; weak D call: TRBD2 (5 bases). The CDR3 sequence is 13 residues long. Trimming pared 0 bases from V and 5 bases from J, leaving 7 bases between. CDR1 SGHVS and CDR2 FQNEAQ come from the germline V gene. The chain's CDR3 is CASSLAGSETQYF. The CDR3 DNA reads as TGTGCCAGCAGCTTAGCGGGGAGCGAGACCCAGTACTTC.

V and J are TRBV5-1 and TRBJ2-5; 9 bases are shared with TRBD2. V was pared by 3 bases and J by 3 bases, with 6 bases of the junction left unmatched. Germline V CDR1 and CDR2: SGHRS, YFSETQ. The length of the CDR3 is 15 residues. This CDR3 is CASSSRPSGEETQYF. The CDR3 DNA is TGCGCCAGCAGCTCGCGGCCTAGCGGGGAAGAGACCCAGTACTTC.

This clone showed up just a few times. The chain combines TRBV9 with TRBJ2-5, with D perhaps matching TRBD1 (6 bases). Germline V gene data show CDR1 as SGDLS and CDR2 as YYNGEE. The CDR3 is made up of 15 amino acids. V lost 0 bases and J lost 2, with 11 bases in between. The CDR3 region is CASSVEAGEQETQYF. CDR3 sequence (DNA): TGTGCCAGCAGCGTAGAAGCAGGGGAGCAAGAGACCCAGTACTTC.

The chain uses TRBV25-1 and TRBJ1-1, with D tentatively TRBD1 (6 bases). The V end lost 7 bases, the J end lost 5 bases, and 17 bases lay between the germline ends. The CDR3 contains 14 residues. Germline values: CDR1 MGHDK, CDR2 SYGVNS. The chain's CDR3 is CASTGTTFRTEAFF. The CDR3 DNA follows: TGTGCCAGCACCGGGACAACTTTTCGGACTGAAGCTTTCTTT.

This sequence joins TRBV7-9 and TRBJ2-3, with D possibly TRBD1 on 6 matching bases. Looked up from germline, CDR1 is SEHNR and CDR2 is FQNEAQ (reference sequence). Trimming removed 2 bases from V and 2 bases from J, with 8 bases in between. The CDR3 runs 14 residues. The CDR3 here is CASSLRDTTDTQYF. The CDR3 DNA reads TGTGCCAGCAGCTTAAGGGACACCACAGATACGCAGTATTTT.

The chain couples TRBV6-1 to TRBJ2-7; 11 bases line up with TRBD2. In germline, CDR1 is MNHNS, CDR2 SASEGT. V dropped 4 bases and J dropped 2; count of bases not matched to a gene: 13. The CDR3 covers 18 residues. The CDR3 DNA follows: TGTGCCAGCAGTGCTAACCTAGCGGGAGGAGTAAGGACCTACGAGCAGTACGTC. The encoded protein is CASSANLAGGVRTYEQYV.